The rows below give T cell receptor beta chains drawn from one sample of a study of blood T cell repertoires in COVID-19. Assay used: immunoSEQ multiplex PCR; TCRdb lists only in-frame clones, some missing. The sample contains over 200,000 clones, approximately 84% of which appear only once. The sample taken for sequencing was peripheral blood. The receptors stem from a woman of 80 years or more with COVID-19, enrolled during active disease. Both conserved end residues are part of each CDR3. A D gene is named only where the DNA matches it firmly. A row's size may be missing; if present it is once, few, many or a size class.

>TRBV27|.|TRBJ1-6|TRBD1
CASSSRGQGNSPLHF
TGTGCCAGCAGTTCTCGGGGACAGGGAAATTCACCCCTCCACTTT
>TRBV5-1|.|TRBJ2-1|.
CASSLEAGFSYNEQFF
TGCGCCAGCAGCTTGGAGGCAGGCTTCTCCTACAATGAGCAGTTCTTC
>TRBV6-5|.|TRBJ2-5|.
CASSSALTQYF
TGTGCCAGCAGCTCCGCGCTGACCCAGTACTTC
>TRBV4-1|once|TRBJ1-6|TRBD1
CASSLGTGRNRDSPLHF
TGCGCCAGCAGCCTGGGGACAGGGCGGAATAGGGATTCACCCCTCCACTTT
>TRBV3-1/TRBV3-2|.|TRBJ2-5|TRBD2
CASSQGGSGGQETQYF
TGTGCCAGCAGCCAAGGGGGTAGCGGGGGGCAAGAGACCCAGTACTTC
>TRBV7-9|.|TRBJ1-1|.
CASSSRTWGTEAFF
TGTGCCAGCAGCTCAAGGACTTGGGGTACTGAAGCTTTCTTT
>TRBV6-5|.|TRBJ2-7|.
CASRRTSSYEQYF
TGTGCCAGCAGGAGAACTAGCTCCTACGAGCAGTACTTC
>TRBV12-3/TRBV12-4|.|TRBJ1-3|.
CASSLPGNTIYF
TGTGCCAGCAGTCTCCCCGGAAACACCATATATTTT
>TRBV2|.|TRBJ2-5|TRBD2
CASSGLGTSWGETQYF
TGTGCCAGCAGCGGCCTGGGGACTAGCTGGGGGGAGACCCAGTACTTC
>TRBV4-1|many|TRBJ1-2|.
CASSQDSRGYYGYTF
TGCGCCAGCAGCCAAGATTCCAGGGGCTACTATGGCTACACCTTC
>TRBV4-2|once|TRBJ2-7|.
CASSQDSPVFNNYEQYF
TGTGCCAGCAGCCAAGATTCTCCCGTCTTCAACAACTACGAGCAGTACTTC
>TRBV27|.|TRBJ1-1|TRBD1
CASSRRGDGMNTEAFF
TGTGCCAGCAGCCGCAGGGGGGATGGAATGAACACTGAAGCTTTCTTT
>TRBV25-1|.|TRBJ1-3|.
CASTPDTFHSGNTIYF
TGTGCCAGCACCCCAGACACCTTCCATTCTGGAAACACCATATATTTT
>TRBV18|.|TRBJ2-2|.
CASSPRGRGNTGELFF
TGTGCCAGCTCACCCCGCGGGCGGGGTAACACCGGGGAGCTGTTTTTT
>TRBV4-2|.|TRBJ2-4|TRBD1
CASSQLTGDGADIQYF
TGTGCCAGCAGCCAACTCACAGGGGACGGGGCGGACATTCAGTACTTC
>TRBV3-1/TRBV3-2|.|TRBJ1-3|TRBD1
CASGTVPSGNTIYF
TGTGCCAGTGGGACAGTCCCCTCTGGAAACACCATATATTTT
>TRBV25-1|.|TRBJ2-2|.
CASSEAGEAGELFF
TGTGCCAGCAGTGAGGCCGGGGAAGCCGGGGAGCTGTTTTTT
>TRBV4-2|once|TRBJ1-2|.
CASSRSDTPAHGYTF
TGTGCCAGCAGCCGCTCGGACACCCCGGCTCATGGCTACACCTTC
>TRBV6-5|.|TRBJ2-3|TRBD2
CASQGLAGTRDTQYF
TGTGCCAGCCAAGGACTAGCGGGGACCCGGGATACGCAGTATTTT
>TRBV5-4|.|TRBJ2-1|TRBD2
CASSAGGLAGGTPGDEQFF
TGTGCCAGCAGCGCGGGGGGACTAGCGGGGGGTACCCCGGGGGATGAGCAGTTCTTC
>TRBV28|.|TRBJ1-3|.
CATIGNTIYF
TGTGCCACCATTGGAAACACCATATATTTT
>TRBV10-3|.|TRBJ2-1|.
CAISESRGNYEQFF
TGTGCCATCAGTGAGTCGCGGGGTAACTATGAGCAGTTCTTC
>TRBV14|few|TRBJ1-5|TRBD1
CASSLTGGNQPQHF
TGTGCCAGCAGCCTCACAGGGGGCAATCAGCCCCAGCATTTT
>TRBV2|few|TRBJ1-6|TRBD1
CASRDRQGANNSPLHF
TGTGCCAGCCGGGATCGACAGGGGGCGAATAATTCACCCCTCCACTTT
>TRBV5-1|.|TRBJ2-5|.
CASREPLPERMETQYF
TGCGCCAGCAGAGAACCCCTTCCCGAGCGGATGGAGACCCAGTACTTC
>TRBV27|once|TRBJ2-1|TRBD1
CASSTGTGVREQFF
TGTGCCAGCAGTACCGGGACAGGGGTACGGGAGCAGTTCTTC
>TRBV5-4|.|TRBJ2-1|TRBD2
CASGTGTSGYLTSYNEQFF
TGTGCCAGCGGGACCGGGACTAGCGGATACCTTACCTCCTACAATGAGCAGTTCTTC
>TRBV3-1/TRBV3-2|.|TRBJ1-4|.
CASSPSGRMGEKLFF
TGTGCCAGCAGCCCTTCGGGGAGGATGGGGGAAAAACTGTTTTTT
>TRBV19|.|TRBJ2-4|TRBD2
CASSPGAGRGGENIQYF
TGTGCCAGTAGCCCCGGGGCAGGTCGGGGGGGCGAAAACATTCAGTACTTC
>TRBV5-4|.|TRBJ1-2|.
CASSLSPGYYGYTF
TGTGCCAGCAGTTTAAGCCCAGGCTACTATGGCTACACCTTC
>TRBV11-2|once|TRBJ1-3|.
CASSTGTGNTIYF
TGTGCCAGCAGCACGGGAACCGGAAACACCATATATTTT
>TRBV5-1|once|TRBJ2-1|.
CASSPPELASAVEQFF
TGCGCCAGCAGCCCTCCCGAACTAGCATCCGCCGTTGAGCAGTTCTTC
>TRBV7-9|.|TRBJ1-1|TRBD1
CASSYRDSKRLVNTEAFF
TGTGCCAGCAGCTACCGGGACAGCAAGCGACTAGTGAACACTGAAGCTTTCTTT
>TRBV5-1|.|TRBJ2-7|.
CASSLGGGYEQYF
TGCGCCAGCAGCTTGGGAGGCGGATACGAGCAGTACTTC